The source of this T cell receptor (beta chain) is a study of shared clonotypes between healthy human individuals (dated by TCRdb to 2020 to 2021). Study-level background: The cohort comprised a couple of women and a few men aged 18 to 49 years. For each donor, three plates each were used for CD4 naive and CD4 memory, two plates were used for CD8 naive, and one plate was used for CD8 memory. To estimate repertoire size and how much clonotypes are shared between individuals, the study performed deep sequencing of blood TCR repertoires from roughly five healthy adults. To increase sequencing depth and limit assay-specific biases, TCR repertoire library preparation and sequencing were carried out by different laboratories using diverse techniques. Between about 0.85 and 8.9 billion PBMCs per donor were obtained by leukapheresis. Overall results and qualifications from the work: Only blood was sampled, and tissue TCR repertoires likely differ from those in blood. Even with the large sequencing depth, rarefaction of the sorted-subset datasets indicated that sequencing was incomplete. Because the study included a small number of donors, the genetic and exposure-history diversity represented was limited. Pairwise subsampling led to the expectation that sequencing depth would affect the degree of clonotype sharing among donors. Naive subsets generally had larger estimated clonotype richness than memory subsets did. Compared with non-shared clonotypes, the clonotypes found in all four sorted-subset donors had higher generation probabilities. Roughly 5% of naive CD4, 3.5% of naive CD8, approximately 2% of memory CD4, and over 0.35% of memory CD8 clonotypes were shared across several donors.

From the cysteine through the phenylalanine, the CDR3 covers 16 amino acids. Of all the DNA, just the CDR3 is kept, 48 bases in frame from base 1. CDR1 and CDR2 were assigned from the germline V gene as SNHLY and FYNNEI. Compared with germline, V lacks 11 bases and J lacks 4 bases; bases without a gene match: 12. TCR CDR3 regions were amplified from genomic DNA by multiplex PCR using the deep immunoSEQ assay. For each cell subset, the extracted genomic DNA was distributed evenly across all wells of several immunoSEQ 96-well plates, and each plate served as one replicate. For sorted subsets, each replicate PCR was loaded with roughly 190 ng genomic DNA, equivalent to approximately 27,000 T cell genomes. The purified libraries were quantified using a Qubit 3.0 fluorometer, sized with a Bioanalyzer 2100, and then quantified again using the KAPA Library Quantification kit. A separate single-read 150-cycle Illumina NextSeq 550 flow cell was used to sequence each immunoSEQ 96-well plate. Under the source paper's analysis protocol: Because only junctional sequences without quality scores were contained in the immunoSEQ output, filtering matching that applied to full-length reads could not be performed. To assign V/J genes and CDR3, sequences were annotated using PyIR, a Python wrapper for IgBLAST v1.9, with IMGT germline references. Any read was removed if the V/J assignment was weak (E-value above 1e-6), the CDR3 was missing, or the read contained stop codons, out-of-frame junctions, or ambiguous translated residues. V3J clonotypes were defined as sequences sharing the same inferred V gene, J gene, and CDR3 amino acid sequence. Percentage overlap between repertoires was computed as shared unique clonotypes divided by the size of the smaller repertoire. Repertoire richness was assessed with RTK rarefaction, the Chao1 estimator, and Recon v2.1 estimates of unobserved clonotypes. Generation probabilities for all TCRbeta clonotypes obtained by the gDNA method from a handful of donors were computed using OLGA. The clones in this table, taken by TCRdb from immuneACCESS, are in-frame only. Not every clone is retained; where verified, under half of the shortfall comes from an unresolved V gene, and the cause of the rest is unknown. V, J and clone size reflect that table, while D and trimming were determined from the DNA. The sample includes 700,000 or so clones, with roughly 78% observed a single time. Jointly, the top ten make up approximately 2% of the sample.

The donors were healthy, HIV-negative adults who had no recently reported acute infections or vaccinations. Every donor was a Caucasian adult residing in Nashville, Tennessee, USA. CD4+ T cells were enriched through magnetic negative selection, after which naive cells were positively selected on CD45RA and the remaining negative fraction served as the memory subset. After blood collection by leukapheresis, PBMCs were isolated using Ficoll-Histopaque density gradient centrifugation and then cryopreserved in the vapor phase of liquid nitrogen. Purity and quantity of every magnetically sorted T cell population were checked by analytical flow cytometry. Genomic DNA was isolated from each sorted fraction and quantified by UV absorbance on a Nanodrop 2000c. Turning to this clone: The antigen this receptor binds is unknown. The record has no base qualities; no much larger clone is one base away.

This TCR came from a woman aged 25 to 39 in good health. The sequencing sample was made of memory CD4+ T cells sorted from blood. The cell subset or site label corresponds to: CD45RA-negative fraction. The chain couples TRBV2 to TRBJ2-7; TRBD2 aligns with 15 central bases. The nucleotides are TGTGCCGGGCACCCCCCGGGACTAGCGGGAGGATACGAGCAGTACTTC. It specifies CAGHPPGLAGGYEQYF.